This TCR beta chain derives from a study of shared clonotypes between healthy human individuals (dated by TCRdb to about 2020). A note on the overall study: The cohort included three men and two women between 18 and 49 years of age. To increase sequencing depth and limit assay-specific biases, TCR repertoire library preparation and sequencing were carried out by different laboratories using diverse techniques. To estimate repertoire size and how much clonotype sharing occurs between individuals, the study deeply sequenced the blood TCR repertoires of several healthy adults. Each donor's leukapheresis produced roughly between about 0.9 and 9.5 billion PBMCs. Results and caveats for the whole study, not just this receptor: Only blood was sampled, and tissue TCR repertoires likely differ from those in blood. Because the study included only a small number of donors, the genetic and exposure-history diversity represented was limited. Pairwise subsampling led to the expectation that sequencing depth would affect the degree of clonotype sharing among donors.

CDR1 SQVTM and CDR2 ANQGSEA are derived from the germline V gene. V is trimmed back by 1 base and J by 4 bases, and the junction contains 7 bases that no gene match accounts for. The CDR3, from cysteine to phenylalanine, totals 16 residues. Only the CDR3 region is kept as DNA, spanning 48 bases read in frame from base 1. The donors were healthy, HIV-negative adults who had no recently reported acute infections or vaccinations. Only Caucasian adults living in Nashville, Tennessee, USA were represented among the donors. In the unsorted samples, 85 million to 100 million PBMCs were counted, and genomic DNA was extracted using the QIAamp DNA Blood Mini kit. After blood collection by leukapheresis, PBMCs were isolated using Ficoll-Histopaque density gradient centrifugation and then cryopreserved in the vapor phase of liquid nitrogen. In the case of this clone: It has no known antigen specificity. Base-call qualities are not available, and no considerably larger clone is one nucleotide away.

Using the deep immunoSEQ assay, multiplex PCR amplified TCR CDR3 regions from genomic DNA. Genomic DNA extracted from each cell subset was distributed evenly over all wells of several immunoSEQ 96-well plates, and each plate served as one replicate. For unsorted PBMC, about 270 ng of genomic DNA, equivalent to 30,000 to 35,000 T cell genomes, went into each replicate PCR. Unsorted PBMC genomic DNA was sequenced across ten immunoSEQ deep assay plates. The purified libraries were quantified using a Qubit 3.0 fluorometer, sized with a Bioanalyzer 2100, and then quantified again using the KAPA Library Quantification kit. Each immunoSEQ 96-well plate was sequenced on its own single-read 150-cycle Illumina NextSeq 550 flow cell. The study's own analysis went as follows. The immunoSEQ output contained only junctional sequences without quality scores, so filtering could not match that applied to full-length reads. To assign V/J genes and CDR3, sequences were annotated against IMGT germline references using PyIR, a Python wrapper for IgBLAST v1.9. Any read was removed if the V/J assignment was weak (E-value above 1e-6), the CDR3 was missing, or the read contained stop codons, out-of-frame junctions, or ambiguous translated residues. V3J clonotypes were defined as sequences sharing the same inferred V gene, J gene, and CDR3 amino acid sequence. Percentage overlap between repertoires was calculated by dividing the number of shared unique clonotypes by the size of the smaller repertoire. RTK rarefaction, the Chao1 estimator, and Recon v2.1 estimates of unobserved clonotypes were used to assess repertoire richness. What TCRdb holds here is the immuneACCESS table cut down to in-frame rearrangements. Part of the clones is not present; checked against another copy, under half of the missing clones reflect an unresolved V gene, and the others are unexplained. V, J and clone size were drawn from that table, and D and trimming were deduced from the DNA. The sample profile shows some 480,000 clones; 70% to 85% of them were found once. The ten most abundant clones make up over 9.5% of the sample.

Sequencing was done on a sample of PBMCs. The source of this sequence is a woman in her 40s in good health. Some clones in this sample may be carry-over from other donors' samples. In this chain, TRBV29-1 is recombined with TRBJ2-2; the junction holds 9 bases that match TRBD1. In nucleotides, the sequence is TGCAGCGTTGAAGTCCCGGACAGGGGAGGCACCGGGGAGCTGTTTTTT. The translation is CSVEVPDRGGTGELFF.